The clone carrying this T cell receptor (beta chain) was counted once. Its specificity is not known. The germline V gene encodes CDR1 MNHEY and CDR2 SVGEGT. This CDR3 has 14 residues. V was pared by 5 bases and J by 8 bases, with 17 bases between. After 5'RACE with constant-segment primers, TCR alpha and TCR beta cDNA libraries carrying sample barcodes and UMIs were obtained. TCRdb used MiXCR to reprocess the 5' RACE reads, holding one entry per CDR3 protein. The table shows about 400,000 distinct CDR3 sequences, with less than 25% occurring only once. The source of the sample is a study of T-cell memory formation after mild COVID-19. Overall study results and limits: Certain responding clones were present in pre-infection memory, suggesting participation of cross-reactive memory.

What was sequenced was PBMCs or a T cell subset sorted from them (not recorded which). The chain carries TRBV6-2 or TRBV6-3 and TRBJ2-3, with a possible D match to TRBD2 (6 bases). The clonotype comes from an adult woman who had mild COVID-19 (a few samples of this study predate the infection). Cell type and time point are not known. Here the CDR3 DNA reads TGTGCCAGCAGTGTCCGGGACTTCTTTCTTACGCAGTATTTT. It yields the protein CASSVRDFFLTQYF.